This TCR beta chain was captured in a study of T cell responses to AZD1222 COVID-19 vaccine. Data came from immunoSEQ multiplex PCR; TCRdb stores just in-frame clones and leaves some out. This sample has roughly 150,000 clones, with 90% found just once. The sequence derives from an adult who received the AZD1222 COVID-19 vaccine. Sequencing was performed on peripheral blood, taken 28 days after the second AZD1222 dose.

CDR3 bases: TGTGCCAGCAGCCCTTACGACTATGGCTACACCTTC. Translation: CASSPYDYGYTF. The chain uses TRBV7-9 and TRBJ1-2; D not resolved. This CDR3 contains 12 residues. Germline V lookup: CDR1 SEHNR, CDR2 FQNEAQ (reference sequence). The ends were cut back, 5 bases at V and 3 bases at J, with 7 bases in the middle.